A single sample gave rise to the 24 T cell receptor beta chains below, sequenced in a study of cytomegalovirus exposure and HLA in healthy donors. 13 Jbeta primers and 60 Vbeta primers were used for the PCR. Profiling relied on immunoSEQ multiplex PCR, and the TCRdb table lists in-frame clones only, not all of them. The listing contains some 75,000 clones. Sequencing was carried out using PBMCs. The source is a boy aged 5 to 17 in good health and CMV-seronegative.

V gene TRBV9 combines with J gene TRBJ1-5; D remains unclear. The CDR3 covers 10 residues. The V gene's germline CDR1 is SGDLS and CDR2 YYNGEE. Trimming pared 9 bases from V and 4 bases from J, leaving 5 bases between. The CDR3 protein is CATPNQPQHF. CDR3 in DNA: TGTGCCACCCCGAATCAGCCCCAGCATTTT.

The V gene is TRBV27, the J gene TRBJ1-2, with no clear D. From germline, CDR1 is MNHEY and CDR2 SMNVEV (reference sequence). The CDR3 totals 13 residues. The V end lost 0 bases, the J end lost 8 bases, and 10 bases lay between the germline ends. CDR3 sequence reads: CASSLSPTVGYTF. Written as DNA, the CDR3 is TGTGCCAGCAGTTTATCGCCCACGGTAGGCTACACCTTC.

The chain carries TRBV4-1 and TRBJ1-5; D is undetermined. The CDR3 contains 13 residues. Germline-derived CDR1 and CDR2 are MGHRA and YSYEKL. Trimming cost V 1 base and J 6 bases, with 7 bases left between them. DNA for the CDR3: TGCGCCAGCAGCCAAGCAAGGAGTCAGCCCCAGCATTTT. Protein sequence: CASSQARSQPQHF.

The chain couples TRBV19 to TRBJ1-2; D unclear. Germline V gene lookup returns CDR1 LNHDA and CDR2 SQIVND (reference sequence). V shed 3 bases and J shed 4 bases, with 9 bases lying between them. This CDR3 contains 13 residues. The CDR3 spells CASSIPDSYGYTF. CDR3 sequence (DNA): TGTGCCAGTAGTATTCCAGATTCCTATGGCTACACCTTC.

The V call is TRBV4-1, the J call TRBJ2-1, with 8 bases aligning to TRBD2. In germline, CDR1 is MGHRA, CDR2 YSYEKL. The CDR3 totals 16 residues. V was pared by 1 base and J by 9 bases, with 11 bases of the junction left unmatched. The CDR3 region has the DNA TGCGCCAGCAGCCAAGGCACGCAGCGGGAGATTGGTGAGCAGTTCTTC. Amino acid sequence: CASSQGTQREIGEQFF.

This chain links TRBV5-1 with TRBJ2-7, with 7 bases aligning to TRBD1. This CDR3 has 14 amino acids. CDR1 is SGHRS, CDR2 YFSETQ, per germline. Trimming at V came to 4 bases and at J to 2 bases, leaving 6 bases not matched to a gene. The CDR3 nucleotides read TGCGCCAGCAGCATGACAGGGTCGACCTACGAGCAGTACTTC. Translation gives CASSMTGSTYEQYF. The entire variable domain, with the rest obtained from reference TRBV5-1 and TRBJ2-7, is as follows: KAGVTQTPRYLIKTRGQQVTLSCSPISGHRSVSWYQQTPGQGLQFLFEYFSETQRNKGNFPGRFSGRQFSNSRSEMNVSTLELGDSALYLCASSMTGSTYEQYFGPGTRLTVT.

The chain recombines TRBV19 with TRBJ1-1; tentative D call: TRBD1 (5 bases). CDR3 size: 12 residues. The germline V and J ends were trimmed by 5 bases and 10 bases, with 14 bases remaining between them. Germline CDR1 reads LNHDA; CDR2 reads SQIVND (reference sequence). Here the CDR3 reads CASSSQGSRAFF. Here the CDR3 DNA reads TGTGCCAGTAGTTCCCAGGGCTCCCGAGCTTTCTTT.

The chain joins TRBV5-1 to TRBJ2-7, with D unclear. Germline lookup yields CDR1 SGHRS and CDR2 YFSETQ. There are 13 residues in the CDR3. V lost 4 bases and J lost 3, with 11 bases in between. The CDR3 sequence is CASSLGQLYEQYF. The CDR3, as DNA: TGCGCCAGCAGCCTGGGTCAACTCTACGAGCAGTACTTC. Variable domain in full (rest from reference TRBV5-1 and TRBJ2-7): KAGVTQTPRYLIKTRGQQVTLSCSPISGHRSVSWYQQTPGQGLQFLFEYFSETQRNKGNFPGRFSGRQFSNSRSEMNVSTLELGDSALYLCASSLGQLYEQYFGPGTRLTVT.

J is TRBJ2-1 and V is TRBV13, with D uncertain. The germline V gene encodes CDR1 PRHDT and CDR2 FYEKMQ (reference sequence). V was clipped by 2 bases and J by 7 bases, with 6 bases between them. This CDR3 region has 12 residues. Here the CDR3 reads CASSLMRNEQFF. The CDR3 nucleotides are TGTGCCAGCAGCTTAATGAGAAATGAGCAGTTCTTC.

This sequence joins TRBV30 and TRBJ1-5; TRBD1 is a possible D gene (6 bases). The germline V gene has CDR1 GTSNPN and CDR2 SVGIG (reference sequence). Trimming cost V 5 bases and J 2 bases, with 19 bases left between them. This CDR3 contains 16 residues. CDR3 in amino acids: CAWGDNLSNGNQPQHF. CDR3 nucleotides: TGTGCCTGGGGGGACAACCTTAGCAATGGCAATCAGCCCCAGCATTTT.

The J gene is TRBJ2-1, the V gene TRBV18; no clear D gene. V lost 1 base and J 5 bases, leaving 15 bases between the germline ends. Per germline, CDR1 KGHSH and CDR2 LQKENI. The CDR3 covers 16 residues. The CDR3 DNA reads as TGTGCCAGCTCACCACTGCTTAGCCCTACCGACAATGAGCAGTTCTTC. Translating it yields CASSPLLSPTDNEQFF.

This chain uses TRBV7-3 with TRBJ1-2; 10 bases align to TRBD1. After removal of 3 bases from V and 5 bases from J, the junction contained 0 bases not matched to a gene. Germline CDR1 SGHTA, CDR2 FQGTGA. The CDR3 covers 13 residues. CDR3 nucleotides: TGTGCCAGCAGCTTGGGACAGGGGTATGGCTACACCTTC. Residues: CASSLGQGYGYTF.

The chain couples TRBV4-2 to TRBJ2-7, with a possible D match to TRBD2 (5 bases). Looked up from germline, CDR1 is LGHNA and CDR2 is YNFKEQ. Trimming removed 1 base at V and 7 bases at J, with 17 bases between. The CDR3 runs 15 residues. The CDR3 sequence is CASSQGATDGEEQYF. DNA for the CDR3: TGTGCCAGCAGCCAAGGGGCTACGGACGGGGAAGAGCAGTACTTC.

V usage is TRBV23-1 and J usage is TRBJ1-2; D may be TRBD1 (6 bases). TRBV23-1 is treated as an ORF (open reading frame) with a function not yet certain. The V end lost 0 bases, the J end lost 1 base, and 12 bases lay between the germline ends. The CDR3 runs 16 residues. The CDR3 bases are TGCGCCAGCAGTCAATCGTGGGGACAAATTAACTATGGCTACACCTTC. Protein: CASSQSWGQINYGYTF.

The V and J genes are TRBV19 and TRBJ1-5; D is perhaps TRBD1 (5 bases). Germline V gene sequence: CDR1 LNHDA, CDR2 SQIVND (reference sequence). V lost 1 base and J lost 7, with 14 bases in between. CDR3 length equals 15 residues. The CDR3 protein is CASSIGRDWVQPQHF. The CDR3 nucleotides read TGTGCCAGTAGTATAGGCAGGGATTGGGTCCAGCCCCAGCATTTT.

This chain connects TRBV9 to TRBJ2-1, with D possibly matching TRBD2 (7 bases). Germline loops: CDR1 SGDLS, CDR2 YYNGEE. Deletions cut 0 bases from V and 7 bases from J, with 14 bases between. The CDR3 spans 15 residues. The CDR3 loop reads CASSVDGGPGNEQFF. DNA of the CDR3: TGTGCCAGCAGCGTAGACGGGGGGCCGGGTAATGAGCAGTTCTTC.

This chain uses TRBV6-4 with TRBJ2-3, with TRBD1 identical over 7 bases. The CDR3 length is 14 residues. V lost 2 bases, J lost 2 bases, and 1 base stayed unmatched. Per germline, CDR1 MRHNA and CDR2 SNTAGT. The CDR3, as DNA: TGTGCCAGCAGTGACGGGACAGACACAGATACGCAGTATTTT. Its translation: CASSDGTDTDTQYF.

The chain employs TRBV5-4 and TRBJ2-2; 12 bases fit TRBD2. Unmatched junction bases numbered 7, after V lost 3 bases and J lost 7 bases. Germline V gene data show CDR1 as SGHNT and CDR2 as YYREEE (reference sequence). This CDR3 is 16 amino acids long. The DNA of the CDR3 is TGTGCCAGCAGCTCGCGACTAGCGGGGGATTTCGGGGAGCTGTTTTTT. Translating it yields CASSSRLAGDFGELFF.

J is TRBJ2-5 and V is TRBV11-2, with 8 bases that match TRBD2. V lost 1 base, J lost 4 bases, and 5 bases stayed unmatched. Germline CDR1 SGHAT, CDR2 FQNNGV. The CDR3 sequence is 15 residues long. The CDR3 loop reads CASSLGGGLAETQYF. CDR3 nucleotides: TGTGCCAGCAGCTTAGGAGGAGGACTAGCAGAGACCCAGTACTTC.

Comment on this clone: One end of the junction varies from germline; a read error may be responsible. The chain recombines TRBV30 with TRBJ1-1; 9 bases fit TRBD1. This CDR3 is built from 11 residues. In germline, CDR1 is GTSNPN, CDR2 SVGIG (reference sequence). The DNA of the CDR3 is TGTGCCTGGAGCATACAGGGGGCAAACGGGTTT. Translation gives CAWSIQGANGF.

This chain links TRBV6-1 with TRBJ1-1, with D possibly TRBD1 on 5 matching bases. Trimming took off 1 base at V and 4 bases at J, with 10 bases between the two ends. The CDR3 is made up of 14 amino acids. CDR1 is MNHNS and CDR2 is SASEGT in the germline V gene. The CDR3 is CASSEVGGGTEAFF. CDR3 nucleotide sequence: TGTGCCAGCAGTGAAGTGGGGGGGGGCACTGAAGCTTTCTTT.

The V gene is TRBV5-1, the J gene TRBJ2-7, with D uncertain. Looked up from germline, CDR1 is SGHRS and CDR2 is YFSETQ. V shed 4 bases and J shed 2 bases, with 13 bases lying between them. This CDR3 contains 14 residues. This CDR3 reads CASSQPTNAYEQYF. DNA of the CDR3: TGCGCCAGCAGCCAACCGACAAACGCCTACGAGCAGTACTTC.

As DNA, the CDR3 is TGTGCCAGCAGAACGTGGGATAGGACAGATTTCACTGAAGCTTTCTTT. This translates into CASRTWDRTDFTEAFF. The chain has TRBV5-6 and TRBJ1-1; possibly TRBD1 for D (6 bases). The V gene lost 5 bases and the J gene lost 4 bases, with 21 bases spanning the gap. This CDR3 has 16 amino acids. From germline, CDR1 is SGHDT and CDR2 YYEEEE.

The CDR3 DNA is TGTGCCAGCAGCTTTGGCCTCGGGGGGGGCGCATTTGGGGCCAACGTCCTGACTTTC. As protein: CASSFGLGGGAFGANVLTF. The chain carries TRBV7-9 and TRBJ2-6, with 8 bases matching TRBD2. Germline V CDR1 and CDR2: SEHNR, FQNEAQ (reference sequence). CDR3 size: 19 residues. V shed 3 bases, J shed 3 bases, and the junction held 13 bases outside the gene matches. The whole variable domain, filled in from reference TRBV7-9 and TRBJ2-6, reads DTGVSQNPRHKITKRGQNVTFRCDPISEHNRLYWYRQTLGQGPEFLTYFQNEAQLEKSRLLSDRFSAERPKGSFSTLEIQRTEQGDSAMYLCASSFGLGGGAFGANVLTFGAGSRLTVL.